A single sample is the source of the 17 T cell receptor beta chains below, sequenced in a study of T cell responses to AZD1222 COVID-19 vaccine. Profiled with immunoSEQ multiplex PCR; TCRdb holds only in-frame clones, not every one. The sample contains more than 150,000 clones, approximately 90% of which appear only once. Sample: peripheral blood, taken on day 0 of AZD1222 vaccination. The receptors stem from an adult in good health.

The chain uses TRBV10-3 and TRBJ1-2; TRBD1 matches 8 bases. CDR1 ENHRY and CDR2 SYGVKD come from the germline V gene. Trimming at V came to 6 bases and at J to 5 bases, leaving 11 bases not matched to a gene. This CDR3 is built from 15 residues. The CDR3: CAIRAGTGIWYGYTF. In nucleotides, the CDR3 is TGTGCCATCAGGGCCGGGACAGGTATTTGGTATGGCTACACCTTC.

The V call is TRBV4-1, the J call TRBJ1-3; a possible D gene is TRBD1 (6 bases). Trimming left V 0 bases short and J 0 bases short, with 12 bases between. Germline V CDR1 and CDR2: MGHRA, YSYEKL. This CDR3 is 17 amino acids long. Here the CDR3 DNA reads TGCGCCAGCAGCCAAGACCCCGACAGGAGCTCTGGAAACACCATATATTTT. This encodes CASSQDPDRSSGNTIYF.

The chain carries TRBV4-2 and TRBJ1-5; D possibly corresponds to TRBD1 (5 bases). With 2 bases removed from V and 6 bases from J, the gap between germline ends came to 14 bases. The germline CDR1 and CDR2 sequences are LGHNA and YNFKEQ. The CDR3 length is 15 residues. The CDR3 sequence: CASSQLDGAGQPQHF. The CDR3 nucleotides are TGTGCCAGCAGCCAACTTGACGGGGCTGGTCAGCCCCAGCATTTT.

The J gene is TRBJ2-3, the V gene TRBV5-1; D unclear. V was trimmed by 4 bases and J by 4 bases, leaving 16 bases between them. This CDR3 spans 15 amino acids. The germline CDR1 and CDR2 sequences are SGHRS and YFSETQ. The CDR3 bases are TGCGCCAGCAGCGTAAGGACCACCGAGGCAGATACGCAGTATTTT. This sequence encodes CASSVRTTEADTQYF.

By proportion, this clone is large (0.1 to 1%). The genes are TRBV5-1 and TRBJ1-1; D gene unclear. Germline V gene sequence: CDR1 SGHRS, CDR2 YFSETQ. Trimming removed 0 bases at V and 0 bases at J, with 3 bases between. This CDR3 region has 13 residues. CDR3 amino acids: CASSLGMNTEAFF. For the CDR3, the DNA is TGCGCCAGCAGCTTGGGAATGAACACTGAAGCTTTCTTT.

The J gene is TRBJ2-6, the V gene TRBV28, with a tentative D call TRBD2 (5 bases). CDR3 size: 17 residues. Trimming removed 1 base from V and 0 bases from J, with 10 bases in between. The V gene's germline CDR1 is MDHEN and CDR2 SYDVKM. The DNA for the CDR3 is TGTGCCAGCAGTTTATTGGGGAGAAACTCTGGGGCCAACGTCCTGACTTTC. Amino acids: CASSLLGRNSGANVLTF.

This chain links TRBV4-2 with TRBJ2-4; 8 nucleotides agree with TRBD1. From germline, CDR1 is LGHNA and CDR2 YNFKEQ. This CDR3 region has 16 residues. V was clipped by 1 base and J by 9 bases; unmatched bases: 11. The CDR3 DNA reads TGTGCCAGCAGCCAAGTCTCCCAGGGGGCTGGGACCATTCAGTACTTC. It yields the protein CASSQVSQGAGTIQYF.

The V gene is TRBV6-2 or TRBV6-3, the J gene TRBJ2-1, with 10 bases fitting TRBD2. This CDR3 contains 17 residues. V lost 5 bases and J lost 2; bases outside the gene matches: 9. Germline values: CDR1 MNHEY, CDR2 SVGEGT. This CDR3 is CASSPLPAGGPYNEQFF. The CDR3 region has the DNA TGTGCCAGCAGTCCCCTTCCAGCGGGAGGGCCCTACAATGAGCAGTTCTTC.

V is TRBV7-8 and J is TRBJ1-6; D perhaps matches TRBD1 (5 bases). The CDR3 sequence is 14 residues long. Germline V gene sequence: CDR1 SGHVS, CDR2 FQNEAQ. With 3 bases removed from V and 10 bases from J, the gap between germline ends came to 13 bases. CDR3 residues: CASSLNLSGSPLHF. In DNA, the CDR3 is TGTGCCAGCAGCTTGAATCTCTCAGGGTCACCCCTCCACTTT. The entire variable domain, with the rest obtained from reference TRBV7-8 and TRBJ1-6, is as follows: GAGVSQSPRYKVAKRGQDVALRCDPISGHVSLFWYQQALGQGPEFLTYFQNEAQLDKSGLPSDRFFAERPEGSVSTLKIQRTQQEDSAVYLCASSLNLSGSPLHFGNGTRLTVT.

CDR3 in DNA: TGCAGCGTTGCCCATGGCACTGAAGCTTTCTTT. It encodes CSVAHGTEAFF. V and J are TRBV29-1 and TRBJ1-1; D is uncertain. CDR3 size: 11 residues. Germline-derived CDR1 and CDR2 are SQVTM and ANQGSEA. Trimming removed 4 bases from V and 4 bases from J, with 7 bases in between.

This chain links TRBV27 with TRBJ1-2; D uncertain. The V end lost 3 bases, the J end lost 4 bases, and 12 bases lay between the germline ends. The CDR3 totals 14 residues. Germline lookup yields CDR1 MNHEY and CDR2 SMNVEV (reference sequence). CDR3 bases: TGTGCCAGCAGTTTGGGAGGACCGACCTATGGCTACACCTTC. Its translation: CASSLGGPTYGYTF.

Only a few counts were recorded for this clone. For the CDR3, the DNA is TGTGCCAGTAGAGTTACAGGGGGAAACACCGGGGAGCTGTTTTTT. Protein sequence: CASRVTGGNTGELFF. The chain is built from TRBV19 and TRBJ2-2, with 8 bases lining up with TRBD1. CDR3 length equals 15 residues. The germline CDR1 and CDR2 sequences are LNHDA and SQIVND (reference sequence). With V trimmed by 6 bases and J by 2 bases, 5 bases remained unmatched.

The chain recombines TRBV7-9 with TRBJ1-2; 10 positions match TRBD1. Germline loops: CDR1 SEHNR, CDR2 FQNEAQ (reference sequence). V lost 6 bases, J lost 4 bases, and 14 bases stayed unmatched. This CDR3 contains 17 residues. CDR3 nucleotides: TGTGCCAGCAGGCGCCAAAGACAGGGGGCGAAGGTCTATGGCTACACCTTC. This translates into CASRRQRQGAKVYGYTF.

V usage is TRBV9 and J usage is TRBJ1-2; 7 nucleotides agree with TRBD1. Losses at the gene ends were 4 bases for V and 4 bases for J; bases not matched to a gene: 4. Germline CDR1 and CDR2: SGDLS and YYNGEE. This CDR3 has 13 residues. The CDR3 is CASSIRDSYGYTF. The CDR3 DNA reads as TGTGCCAGCAGCATACGGGACAGCTATGGCTACACCTTC.

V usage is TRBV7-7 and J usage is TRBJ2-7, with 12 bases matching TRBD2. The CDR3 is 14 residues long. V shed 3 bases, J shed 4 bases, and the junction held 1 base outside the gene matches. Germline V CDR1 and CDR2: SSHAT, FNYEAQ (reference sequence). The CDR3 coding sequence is TGTGCCAGCAGCTTGACTAGCGGGAGTTACGAGCAGTACTTC. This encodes CASSLTSGSYEQYF.

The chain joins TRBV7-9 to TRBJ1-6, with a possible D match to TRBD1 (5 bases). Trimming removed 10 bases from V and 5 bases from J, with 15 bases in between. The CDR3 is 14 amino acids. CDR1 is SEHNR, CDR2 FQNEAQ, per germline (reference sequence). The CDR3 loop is CATSTDSNNSPLHF. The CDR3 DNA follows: TGTGCCACCAGTACAGACAGCAATAATTCACCCCTCCACTTT.

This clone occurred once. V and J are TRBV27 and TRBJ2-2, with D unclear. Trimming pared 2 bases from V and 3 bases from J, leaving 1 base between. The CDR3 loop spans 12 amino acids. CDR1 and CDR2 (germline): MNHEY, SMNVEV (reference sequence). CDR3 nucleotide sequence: TGTGCCAGCAGTTTACACACCGGGGAGCTGTTTTTT. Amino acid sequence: CASSLHTGELFF.